Shown below are 15 T cell receptor beta chains from a single sample sequenced in a study of monozygotic twins with cystic fibrosis. Only in-frame clones appear in the TCRdb table, and some are missing; sequencing was by immunoSEQ multiplex PCR. Altogether roughly 32,000 clones are present, 95% to 98% being singletons, with the ten largest covering 0.15% to 0.2%. Sequenced input: blood. Receptors were obtained from a girl aged 2-10 years with cystic fibrosis.

The chain couples TRBV5-4 to TRBJ2-1, with 13 nucleotides matching TRBD2. This CDR3 spans 17 amino acids. Germline CDR1 and CDR2: SGHNT and YYREEE (reference sequence). V shed 3 bases, J shed 6 bases, and the junction held 9 bases outside the gene matches. The CDR3: CASSSGTSGIFRNEQFF. CDR3 nucleotides: TGTGCCAGCAGCTCCGGGACTAGCGGGATTTTTCGCAATGAGCAGTTCTTC.

J is TRBJ2-1 and V is TRBV2, with 10 bases aligning to TRBD2. V trimming: 6 bases; J trimming: 9 bases; junction bases outside the gene matches: 11. Germline V gene data show CDR1 as SNHLY and CDR2 as FYNNEI. The length of the CDR3 is 15 residues. CDR3 sequence: CASSLEREGLSEQFF. In DNA form, the CDR3 reads TGTGCCAGCAGCTTAGAGCGGGAGGGTCTCAGTGAGCAGTTCTTC.

The rearrangement links TRBV6-4 to TRBJ2-1; weak D call: TRBD2 (6 bases). V shed 2 bases and J shed 14 bases, with 13 bases lying between them. The CDR3 spans 12 residues. Germline V CDR1 and CDR2: MRHNA, SNTAGT. CDR3 nucleotide sequence: TGTGCCAGCAGTGACCCGGGAGAGGAGAAGTTCTTC. It yields the protein CASSDPGEEKFF.

V and J are TRBV29-1 and TRBJ1-2; D gene unclear. This CDR3 comprises 11 residues. Germline V gene lookup returns CDR1 SQVTM and CDR2 ANQGSEA. V was clipped by 3 bases and J by 6 bases, with 8 bases between them. The CDR3 is CSVDKDNGYTF. The DNA of the CDR3 is TGCAGCGTTGATAAGGATAATGGCTACACCTTC.

The rearrangement joins TRBV19 to TRBJ2-3, with D possibly TRBD2 on 5 matching bases. Germline V gene sequence: CDR1 LNHDA, CDR2 SQIVND (reference sequence). There are 16 residues in the CDR3. Between the trimmed V and J ends, which lost 1 base and 0 bases, there was a span of 11 bases. The CDR3: CASSIAGSGSTDTQYF. In nucleotides, the CDR3 is TGTGCCAGTAGTATAGCTGGGAGCGGTAGCACAGATACGCAGTATTTT.

The chain recombines TRBV5-1 with TRBJ1-2; D gene ambiguous. CDR1 is SGHRS and CDR2 is YFSETQ in the germline V gene. Trimming left V 5 bases short and J 3 bases short, with 14 bases between. The CDR3 extends over 14 amino acids. Here the CDR3 DNA reads TGCGCCAGCAGATCCTTTCCGGGAGACTATGGCTACACCTTC. Translated, it gives CASRSFPGDYGYTF.

The rearrangement uses TRBV5-1 and TRBJ2-7; 9 positions agree with TRBD1. Germline CDR1 reads SGHRS; CDR2 reads YFSETQ. J was trimmed by 0 bases and V by 0 bases; bases with no gene match: 7. The CDR3 is made up of 17 amino acids. Written as DNA, the CDR3 is TGCGCCAGCAGCTTGGTCGTAACAGGGGGCAACTCCTACGAGCAGTACTTC. This encodes CASSLVVTGGNSYEQYF.

This chain joins TRBV4-2 and TRBJ2-2; D may be TRBD2 (6 bases). Trimming pared 5 bases from V and 6 bases from J, leaving 16 bases between. The CDR3 contains 15 residues. The germline gives CDR1 LGHNA, CDR2 YNFKEQ. The CDR3 DNA reads as TGTGCCAGCAGCATGCCGGGAGCGGTTGCCGGGGAGCTGTTTTTT. Protein sequence: CASSMPGAVAGELFF.

Remarks on this clone: Relative to the germline gene, one junction end is altered; a read error may explain this. This chain links TRBV11-3 with TRBJ2-1, with 9 bases lining up with TRBD2. Germline lookup yields CDR1 SGHNT and CDR2 YENEEA. CDR3 size: 17 residues. CDR3 DNA: TGTGCCAGCAGCCTAGACCTCGCTAGCGGGATAGCCAATGAGCAGTTCTTC. It translates to CASSLDLASGIANEQFF.

The gene calls are TRBV29-1 and TRBJ1-1; D ambiguous. Germline values: CDR1 SQVTM, CDR2 ANQGSEA. The V and J ends lost 3 bases and 5 bases respectively, with 10 bases between them. This CDR3 is built from 12 residues. CDR3 sequence: CSVEGYPTEAFF. The DNA of the CDR3 is TGCAGCGTTGAGGGTTATCCGACTGAAGCTTTCTTT.

The chain employs TRBV2 and TRBJ1-1; 9 bases align to TRBD1. V lost 6 bases to trimming and J lost 3 bases; unmatched junction nucleotides: 5. CDR1 is SNHLY and CDR2 is FYNNEI in the germline V gene. CDR3 length equals 14 residues. This CDR3 reads CASRPGQGYTEAFF. The CDR3 nucleotides are TGTGCCAGCAGACCGGGACAGGGTTACACTGAAGCTTTCTTT.

V usage is TRBV5-1 and J usage is TRBJ2-1, with D perhaps given as TRBD1 or TRBD2 (5 bases each). This CDR3 comprises 16 residues. The V gene's germline CDR1 is SGHRS and CDR2 YFSETQ. V was cut by 4 bases and J by 0 bases, with 14 bases left in between. CDR3 nucleotide sequence: TGCGCCAGCAGCCTCGGGACCGCGAGCTCCTACAATGAGCAGTTCTTC. It specifies CASSLGTASSYNEQFF. Using reference TRBV5-1 and TRBJ2-1 for the parts outside the CDR3, the full variable domain is KAGVTQTPRYLIKTRGQQVTLSCSPISGHRSVSWYQQTPGQGLQFLFEYFSETQRNKGNFPGRFSGRQFSNSRSEMNVSTLELGDSALYLCASSLGTASSYNEQFFGPGTRLTVL.

This chain links TRBV6-1 with TRBJ1-3, with unresolved D. CDR1 is MNHNS and CDR2 is SASEGT in the germline V gene. V was pared by 2 bases and J by 2 bases, with 4 bases between. CDR3 length equals 13 residues. The CDR3 is CASSELTGNTIYF. The CDR3 nucleotides read TGTGCCAGCAGTGAATTGACTGGAAACACCATATATTTT.

The chain carries TRBV5-4 and TRBJ1-2, with D hard to call. V gave up 0 bases and J gave up 4 bases, with 10 bases separating them. CDR1 and CDR2 from the germline V gene are SGHNT and YYREEE (reference sequence). The CDR3 consists of 14 residues. CDR3 amino acids: CASSLGWASYGYTF. CDR3 DNA: TGTGCCAGCAGCTTGGGGTGGGCTAGCTATGGCTACACCTTC.

This clone was picked up one time. Germline is not matched at one junction end, which may reflect a read error. The chain couples TRBV9 to TRBJ1-2; 9 positions match TRBD1. The CDR3 sequence is 12 residues long. Germline-derived CDR1 and CDR2 are SGDLS and YYNGEE. The DNA of the CDR3 is TGTGCCAGCAGCTTCCGGTGGGACAGGGTGGCCTTC. Protein: CASSFRWDRVAF.